The 8 T cell receptor beta chains presented below share a single source sample, sequenced in a study of molecular identifiers for immune sequencing clone quantification. One entry per CDR3 protein, called by TCRdb with MiXCR from the PCR reads. Seen here are about 630,000 distinct CDR3 sequences, about 25% observed once, and the top ten hold 0.7% to 0.95%. The specimen sequenced was naive CD8+ T cells from blood, with Jurkat cell RNA spiked in. Subset denoted: FACS-sorted CD8+CD4-CCR7+CD45RA+ naive T cells. Receptor source: a human donor in good health. Some libraries in this study had Jurkat cell RNA spiked in.

This clonotype has more than one count but fewer than ten. The rearrangement links TRBV19 to TRBJ2-7; unclear D gene. Germline V gene lookup returns CDR1 LNHDA and CDR2 SQIVND (reference sequence). Trimming removed 6 bases at V and 3 bases at J, with 15 bases between. The CDR3 loop spans 14 amino acids. The CDR3 region has the DNA TGTGCCAGTAGCCCCGGTGACGACTTCTACGAGCAGTACTTC. This translates into CASSPGDDFYEQYF.

A note on this clonotype: This clone may be a read error of a much larger clone one base away. The genes are TRBV12-3 or TRBV12-4 and TRBJ2-3, with D tentatively TRBD2 (7 bases). The V gene lost 5 bases and the J gene lost 3 bases, with 21 bases spanning the gap. This CDR3 is built from 17 residues. Here the CDR3 DNA reads TGTGCCAGCAGTCCTCAGTGGGGGGGACATATTACAGATACGCAGTATTTT. Encoded protein: CASSPQWGGHITDTQYF.

This clonotype was seen a handful of times. The chain employs TRBV9 and TRBJ2-2; 8 bases are shared with TRBD1. V gave up 3 bases and J gave up 0 bases; unmatched junction bases: 7. The CDR3 contains 17 residues. Germline-derived CDR1 and CDR2 are SGDLS and YYNGEE. In DNA, the CDR3 is TGTGCCAGCAGCGCCCGACAGGGGAACGCGAACACCGGGGAGCTGTTTTTT. Protein: CASSARQGNANTGELFF.

Remarks on this clonotype: The junction shows a germline mismatch at one end, possibly a read error. The chain employs TRBV7-7 and TRBJ2-1, with 11 positions matching TRBD2. This CDR3 spans 13 amino acids. Germline CDR1 and CDR2: SSHAT and FNYEAQ (reference sequence). The chain's CDR3 is CASSGGTSGEQFF. The DNA for the CDR3 is TGTGCTAGCAGCGGGGGGACTAGCGGTGAGCAGTTCTTC.

This sequence joins TRBV12-3 or TRBV12-4 and TRBJ2-5; 12 bases match TRBD2. After removal of 7 bases from V and 7 bases from J, the junction contained 13 bases not matched to a gene. This CDR3 is built from 16 residues. CDR3 protein: CASTGGLAGLLATQYF. The CDR3 DNA follows: TGTGCCAGCACCGGAGGACTAGCGGGGCTCCTGGCGACCCAGTACTTC.

This clonotype was detected many times. This chain joins TRBV5-4 and TRBJ1-1; possible D gene TRBD1, 5 bases. V lost 2 bases, J lost 4 bases, and 18 bases lay in between. The CDR3 has 16 residues. Germline V gene sequence: CDR1 SGHNT, CDR2 YYREEE (reference sequence). The CDR3 is CASSLDKPGQGTEAFF. The DNA for the CDR3 is TGTGCCAGCAGCTTAGATAAACCGGGCCAGGGCACTGAAGCTTTCTTT.

Concerning this clonotype itself: A much larger clone is a single base away; this may be a read error. The chain is built from TRBV7-6 and TRBJ1-1; 8 bases are a match to TRBD1. The germline gives CDR1 SGHVS, CDR2 FNYEAQ. V shed 4 bases, J shed 3 bases, and the junction held 4 bases outside the gene matches. The CDR3 totals 14 residues. The CDR3 DNA is TGTGCCAGCAGCTCGGGACAGGAGTACACTGAAGCTTTCTTT. It encodes CASSSGQEYTEAFF.

This clonotype was seen more than once but under ten times. This chain uses TRBV4-3 with TRBJ1-1; the D is unclear. The CDR3 covers 15 residues. Trimming took off 4 bases at V and 1 base at J, with 13 bases between the two ends. Germline-derived CDR1 and CDR2 are LGHNA and YSLEER. The CDR3 nucleotides are TGCGCCAGCAGCCCCGTCTTGACAACGAACACTGAAGCTTTCTTT. Amino acid sequence: CASSPVLTTNTEAFF.